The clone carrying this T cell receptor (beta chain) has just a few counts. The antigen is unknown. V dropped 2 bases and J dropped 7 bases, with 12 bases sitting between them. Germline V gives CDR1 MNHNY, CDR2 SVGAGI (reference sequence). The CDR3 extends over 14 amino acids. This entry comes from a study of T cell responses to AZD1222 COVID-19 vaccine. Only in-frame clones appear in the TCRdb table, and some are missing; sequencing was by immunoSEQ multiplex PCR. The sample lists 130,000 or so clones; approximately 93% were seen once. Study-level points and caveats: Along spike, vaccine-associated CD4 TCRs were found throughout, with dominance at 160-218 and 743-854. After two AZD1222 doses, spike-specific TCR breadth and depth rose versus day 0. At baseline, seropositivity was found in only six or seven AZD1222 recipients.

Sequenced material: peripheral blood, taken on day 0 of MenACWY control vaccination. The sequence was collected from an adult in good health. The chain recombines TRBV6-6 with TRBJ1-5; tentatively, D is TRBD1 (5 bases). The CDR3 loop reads CASSYGQGRQPQHF. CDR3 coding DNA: TGTGCCAGCAGTTACGGGCAGGGTAGGCAGCCCCAGCATTTT.